This TCR beta chain was recovered during a study of cytomegalovirus exposure and HLA in healthy donors. 60 Vbeta and 13 Jbeta primers were used in PCR. Sequencing was performed with immunoSEQ multiplex PCR; in TCRdb, only in-frame clones are kept and a portion is missing. The table has around 120,000 clones, 80% to 85% seen once. The TCR originated in a human donor in good health. The material sequenced was PBMCs.

The CDR3 spells CASSLGNPRHSGNTIYF. The CDR3 DNA sequence: TGTGCCAGCAGCTTAGGCAATCCCCGACACTCTGGAAACACCATATATTTT. The chain links TRBV7-9 to TRBJ1-3; D remains ambiguous. V shed 1 base and J shed 0 bases, with 13 bases lying between them. The CDR3 runs 17 residues. Germline CDR1 and CDR2: SEHNR and FQNEAQ (reference sequence).